This TCR beta chain emerged from a study of blood T cell repertoires in COVID-19. Study background: All recovered Cohort 3 donors got two negative PCRs, got clearance, or saw symptom resolution.

V dropped 2 bases and J dropped 4 bases, with 14 bases sitting between them. In germline, CDR1 is SGHTA, CDR2 FQGNSA. The CDR3 spans 16 residues. Sequencing was performed with immunoSEQ multiplex PCR; in TCRdb, only in-frame clones are kept and a portion is missing. The sample yields 300,000 to 450,000 clones, approximately 87% seen once. Participants spanned ages about 18 to 100 years and resided in roughly 26 US areas. Participant-given clinical history determined each cohort assignment. This receptor was taken from a man between 40 and 49 years old in a cohort exposed to, infected with or recovered from COVID-19 (not recorded which). Material for sequencing was PBMCs or T cells enriched from blood (not recorded which). The chain recombines TRBV7-2 with TRBJ2-2; a possible D gene is TRBD2 (5 bases). Written as DNA, the CDR3 is TGTGCCAGCAGCTTACTAGCTGCCCTGCCCACCGGGGAGCTGTTTTTT. Its translation is CASSLLAALPTGELFF.